This TCR beta chain was profiled in a study of shared clonotypes between healthy human individuals. A remark on this clone: Additional DNA sequences in this sample encode the identical CDR3.

Deletions cut 8 bases from V and 0 bases from J, with 5 bases between. CDR1 is MNHNY, CDR2 SVGAGI, per germline (reference sequence). The CDR3 has 12 residues. TCRdb's copy holds only in-frame clones and misses some; the assay was immunoSEQ multiplex PCR. The repertoire includes some 2.3 million clones, approximately 95% of them detected once, and about 0.39% sits in the top ten. The sample taken for sequencing was naive CD4+ T cells from PBMCs. Specified subset: CD45RA+ positively selected. The J gene is TRBJ1-5, the V gene TRBV6-6, with D unclear. This TCR was sampled from a man aged 18 to 30 in good health. Some clones in this sample may be carry-over from other donors' samples. The CDR3 reads CASGYSNQPQHF. The CDR3 coding sequence is TGTGCCAGCGGGTATAGCAATCAGCCCCAGCATTTT.